The clone carrying this T cell receptor beta chain was seen only a few times. Its specificity is not known. Germline V CDR1 and CDR2: MNHNY, SVGAGI (reference sequence). V gave up 4 bases and J gave up 4 bases; unmatched junction bases: 0. The CDR3 has 15 amino acids. PCR employed 60 Vbeta and 13 Jbeta primers. Original processing methods: Around 9.9 million shared chains were among the roughly 80 million unique TCR beta chains that a later analysis counted. Sequencing used immunoSEQ multiplex PCR; TCRdb keeps in-frame clones, though not all of them. V and J calls and clone size are copied from that table; D and trimming were computed from the DNA. The sample includes around 210,000 clones, around 78% seen only once; the top ten take 0.4% to 0.6%. The record originates from a study of cytomegalovirus exposure and HLA in healthy donors. Study findings and constraints: CMV serostatus was the sole immune exposure data available. The authors assumed roughly uniform sequencing depth across donors for presence/absence analyses.

This chain links TRBV6-6 with TRBJ2-3; 15 bases match TRBD2. The sample was PBMCs. The receptor was isolated from a boy aged 10-17 years in good health and CMV-seronegative. Here the CDR3 reads CASSWTSGGADTQYF. The CDR3, as DNA: TGTGCCAGCAGTTGGACTAGCGGGGGGGCAGATACGCAGTATTTT.